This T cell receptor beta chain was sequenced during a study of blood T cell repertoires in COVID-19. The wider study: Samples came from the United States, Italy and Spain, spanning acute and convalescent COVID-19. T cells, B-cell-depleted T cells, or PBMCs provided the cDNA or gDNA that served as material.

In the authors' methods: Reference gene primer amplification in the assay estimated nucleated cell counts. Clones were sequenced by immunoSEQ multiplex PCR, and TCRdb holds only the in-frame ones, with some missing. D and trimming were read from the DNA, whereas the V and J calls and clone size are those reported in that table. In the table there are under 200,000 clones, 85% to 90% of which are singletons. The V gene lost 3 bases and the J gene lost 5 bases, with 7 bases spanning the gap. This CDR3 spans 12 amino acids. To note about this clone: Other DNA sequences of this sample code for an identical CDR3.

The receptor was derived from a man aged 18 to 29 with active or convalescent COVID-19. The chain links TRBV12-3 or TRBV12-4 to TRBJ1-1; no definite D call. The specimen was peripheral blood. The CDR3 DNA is TGTGCCAGCAGTTTTCGCGGGACTGAAGCTTTCTTT. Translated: CASSFRGTEAFF.